This T cell receptor (beta chain) emerged from a study of T-cell memory formation after mild COVID-19. Study summary: Most TCR clusters belonged to a single donor.

TCRdb re-called the 5' RACE reads through MiXCR, storing one row per CDR3 protein. Found here are about 560,000 distinct CDR3 sequences, about 20% of them singletons; the top ten hold around 7.7%. The sample comprised PBMCs or a T cell subset sorted from them (not recorded which). This clonotype originated in an adult woman who had mild COVID-19 (a few samples of this study predate the infection). Cell type and time point are not known.

CDR3 sequence (DNA): TGTGCCACCAGCCTCGGACAGACCTCCTACGAGCAGTACTTC. This translates into CATSLGQTSYEQYF. The chain uses TRBV15 and TRBJ2-7, with D perhaps matching TRBD1 (6 bases). Germline CDR1 is LNHNV and CDR2 is YYDKDF (reference sequence). The V end was cut by 5 bases, the J end by 0 bases, with 11 bases between. The length of the CDR3 is 14 residues.